This TCR beta chain was profiled in a study of blood T cell repertoires in COVID-19. Germline CDR1 is SNHLY and CDR2 is FYNNEI. Trimming left V 2 bases short and J 15 bases short, with 11 bases between. This CDR3 is built from 11 residues. Using immunoSEQ multiplex PCR, the repertoire was profiled, and TCRdb retains in-frame clones only, with some absent. The table has hundreds of thousands of clones, about 88% seen once; the top ten hold just over 8%. The clonotype originates from a woman in her sixties or seventies who had recovered from COVID-19. Input material: PBMCs or T cells enriched from blood (not recorded which). V and J are TRBV2 and TRBJ2-1, with a weak D call TRBD2 (5 bases). The CDR3 loop reads CASSERGSRFF. DNA of the CDR3: TGTGCCAGCAGTGAACGAGGGAGTAGGTTCTTC. Full variable domain (missing parts from reference TRBV2 and TRBJ2-1): EPEVTQTPSHQVTQMGQEVILRCVPISNHLYFYWYRQILGQKVEFLVSFYNNEISEKSEIFDDQFSVERPDGSNFTLKIRSTKLEDSAMYFCASSERGSRFFGPGTRLTVL.